The 19 T cell receptor beta chains in this list originate from one sample, sequenced in a study of blood T cells in healthy people across ages. It was with a sample-barcoded 5' primer and a J-beta primer mix that a second PCR of roughly 7 to 12 cycles was run. A single record per CDR3 protein comes from TCRdb applying MiXCR to the 5' RACE reads. The sample carries 800,000 to 900,000 distinct CDR3 sequences, roughly 60% recorded once. Sequencing input: blood. These receptors all come from a man aged 30-40 years in good health.

The chain couples TRBV9 to TRBJ2-5, with D perhaps TRBD1 or TRBD2 (5 bases each). TRBJ2-7 explains the end of the DNA better; the J call may be wrong. Germline lookup yields CDR1 SGDLS and CDR2 YYNGEE. CDR3 size: 14 residues. CDR3 region: CASSIAVGDYEQYF. For the CDR3, the DNA is TGTGCCAGCAGCATCGCCGTGGGGGACTACGAGCAGTACTTC.

The rearrangement uses TRBV21-1 and TRBJ1-2; the table's TRBD1 call for D was not verified on the DNA. TRBV21-1 is marked as a pseudogene. This CDR3 comprises 15 residues. CDR3 residues: CASSPRGFPNYGYTF. DNA for the CDR3: TGTGCCAGCAGCCCACGGGGCTTTCCTAACTATGGCTACACCTTC.

The gene calls are TRBV29-1 and TRBJ2-7, with 7 bases identical to TRBD2. The germline V gene has CDR1 SQVTM and CDR2 ANQGSEA. V lost 7 bases and J lost 2; bases outside the gene matches: 14. This CDR3 has 15 residues. This chain's CDR3 is CSAGAGSGVTYEQYF. For the CDR3, the DNA is TGCAGCGCCGGGGCCGGGAGCGGGGTTACCTACGAGCAGTACTTC.

This chain links TRBV3-1 with TRBJ1-1, with D perhaps matching TRBD1 (5 bases). Per the germline V gene, CDR1 is LGHDT and CDR2 is YNNKEL (reference sequence). CDR3 length: 14 amino acids. V lost 1 base, J lost 4 bases, and 10 bases lay in between. CDR3 DNA sequence: TGTGCCAGCAGCCAAGGCCCTGGGACCACTGAAGCTTTCTTT. This sequence encodes CASSQGPGTTEAFF.

The sample holds a few counts of this clonotype. The chain uses TRBV27 and TRBJ2-1; D uncertain. V was shortened by 5 bases and J by 9 bases, with 14 bases between the two germline ends. Germline V gene data show CDR1 as MNHEY and CDR2 as SMNVEV (reference sequence). The CDR3 consists of 13 residues. CDR3 region: CASSASPRVEQFF. CDR3 DNA sequence: TGTGCCAGCAGTGCCTCTCCTAGGGTTGAGCAGTTCTTC.

This chain connects TRBV25-1 to TRBJ1-2; D call uncertain. CDR1 is MGHDK, CDR2 SYGVNS, per germline. This CDR3 has 14 amino acids. V dropped 3 bases and J dropped 6 bases, with 14 bases sitting between them. CDR3 residues: CASSETVGMDGYTF. The DNA of the CDR3 is TGTGCCAGCAGTGAGACTGTGGGCATGGATGGCTACACCTTC.

There are a few counts of this clonotype. The chain uses TRBV7-9 and TRBJ2-3; 8 bases are shared with TRBD1. The germline V gene encodes CDR1 SEHNR and CDR2 FQNEAQ (reference sequence). The CDR3 consists of 15 residues. The ends lost 6 bases at V and 5 bases at J; junction bases unmatched: 10. In DNA form, the CDR3 reads TGTGCCAGCAGGGACAGGGTTGAGGGAAGAGATACGCAGTATTTT. It yields the protein CASRDRVEGRDTQYF.

This clonotype has only a few counts. The genes are TRBV7-9 and TRBJ1-4; 7 bases map to TRBD1. The V and J ends lost 4 bases and 8 bases, in that order; junction bases with no gene match: 7. This CDR3 contains 14 residues. In germline, CDR1 is SEHNR, CDR2 FQNEAQ (reference sequence). Written as DNA, the CDR3 is TGTGCCAGCAGCTCCGGACAGGCAATCGAAAAACTGTTTTTT. Translation: CASSSGQAIEKLFF.

The chain has TRBV15 and TRBJ2-5; D is uncertain. The CDR3 spans 13 residues. CDR1 is LNHNV, CDR2 YYDKDF, per germline (reference sequence). The V end lost 5 bases, the J end lost 4 bases, and 11 bases lay between the germline ends. CDR3 DNA sequence: TGTGCCACCAGCCGTGACCTCTCAGAGACCCAGTACTTC. Protein product: CATSRDLSETQYF. The full variable domain, with the rest looked up from reference TRBV15 and TRBJ2-5, is DAMVIQNPRYQVTQFGKPVTLSCSQTLNHNVMYWYQQKSSQAPKLLFHYYDKDFNNEADTPDNFQSRRPNTSFCFLDIRSPGLGDTAMYLCATSRDLSETQYFGPGTRLLVL.

V gene TRBV4-2 combines with J gene TRBJ2-7; 10 bases are a match to TRBD2. Trimming removed 1 base from V and 6 bases from J; junction bases left unmatched: 3. The CDR3 contains 14 residues. Per germline, CDR1 LGHNA and CDR2 YNFKEQ. This CDR3 is CASSQVAGGPEQYF. As DNA, the CDR3 is TGTGCCAGCAGCCAAGTAGCGGGGGGTCCCGAGCAGTACTTC.

This clonotype was observed once. The chain links TRBV6-5 to TRBJ2-7; TRBD2 aligns across 7 bases. The J call is doubtful: the DNA matches TRBJ2-5 better. The germline CDR1 and CDR2 sequences are MNHEY and SVGAGI. This CDR3 region has 16 residues. CDR3 residues: CASKMTGGGRLETQYF. As DNA, the CDR3 is TGTGCCAGCAAAATGACTGGCGGGGGTCGTCTAGAGACCCAGTACTTC.

The chain uses TRBV11-2 and TRBJ1-2; TRBD1 might be the D (5 bases). CDR3 size: 13 residues. Deletions cut 3 bases from V and 7 bases from J, with 12 bases between. Germline CDR1 reads SGHAT; CDR2 reads FQNNGV. The CDR3 bases are TGTGCCAGCAGCTTCTCCGGGGGTAGTGGCTACACCTTC. It yields the protein CASSFSGGSGYTF.

There are a few counts of this clonotype. This rearrangement joins TRBV7-2 to TRBJ2-3; no reliable D call. This CDR3 contains 13 residues. Germline V gene data show CDR1 as SGHTA and CDR2 as FQGNSA. V was trimmed by 6 bases and J by 5 bases, leaving 12 bases between them. CDR3 DNA: TGTGCCAGCAGGCTAACCCCGAGAGATACGCAGTATTTT. Encoded protein: CASRLTPRDTQYF.

The chain recombines TRBV2 with TRBJ2-6; 10 bases match TRBD1. CDR3 length: 17 residues. Germline V CDR1 and CDR2: SNHLY, FYNNEI. V shed 6 bases and J 2 bases; nucleotides not matched to a gene: 7. As DNA, the CDR3 is TGTGCCAGCAGGGCCGGGACAGGGGCACCTGGGGCCAACGTCCTGACTTTC. This sequence encodes CASRAGTGAPGANVLTF.

This clonotype was seen just once. V and J are TRBV28 and TRBJ2-5; 9 nucleotides agree with TRBD2. Germline V gene sequence: CDR1 MDHEN, CDR2 SYDVKM. The V segment lost 4 bases and the J segment 5 bases; nucleotides outside the gene matches: 11. The length of the CDR3 is 16 residues. CDR3 bases: TGTGCCAGCAGTTGGGCGGGGGGGCCAGGGGTCGAGACCCAGTACTTC. It specifies CASSWAGGPGVETQYF.

This clonotype appeared once. At one end, the junction sequence differs from germline, possibly due to a read error. This chain uses TRBV13 with TRBJ2-3; D call uncertain. CDR3 size: 15 residues. Per the germline V gene, CDR1 is PRHDT and CDR2 is FYEKMQ (reference sequence). This chain's CDR3 is CAGSLSGRSTDTQYF. The CDR3 region has the DNA TGTGCCGGCAGCTTATCGGGCAGGAGCACAGATACGCAGTATTTT.

This clonotype was seen only a few times. The genes are TRBV12-3 or TRBV12-4 and TRBJ2-1; TRBD2 is a possible D gene (5 bases). The J call is uncertain, as TRBJ2-7 better fits the DNA end. This CDR3 contains 14 residues. The CDR3: CASSLNRGNYEQYF. As DNA, the CDR3 is TGTGCCAGCAGTTTAAATCGGGGAAACTACGAGCAGTACTTC.

This chain links TRBV20-1 with TRBJ1-5; no definite D call. The CDR3 extends over 15 amino acids. V shed 6 bases and J shed 2 bases, with 17 bases lying between them. The V gene's germline CDR1 is DFQATT and CDR2 SNEGSKA (reference sequence). The CDR3 region is CSALAVEYGNQPQHF. The CDR3 DNA reads as TGCAGTGCACTCGCGGTTGAGTATGGCAATCAGCCCCAGCATTTT.

The chain is built from TRBV7-6 and TRBJ2-7, with TRBD1 matching over 10 bases. V shed 1 base, J shed 2 bases, and the junction held 5 bases outside the gene matches. CDR3 size: 16 residues. Germline loops: CDR1 SGHVS, CDR2 FNYEAQ. The CDR3 nucleotides are TGTGCCAGCAGCTTAGTTCAAGGGACAGGGGCCTACGAGCAGTACTTC. Protein product: CASSLVQGTGAYEQYF.